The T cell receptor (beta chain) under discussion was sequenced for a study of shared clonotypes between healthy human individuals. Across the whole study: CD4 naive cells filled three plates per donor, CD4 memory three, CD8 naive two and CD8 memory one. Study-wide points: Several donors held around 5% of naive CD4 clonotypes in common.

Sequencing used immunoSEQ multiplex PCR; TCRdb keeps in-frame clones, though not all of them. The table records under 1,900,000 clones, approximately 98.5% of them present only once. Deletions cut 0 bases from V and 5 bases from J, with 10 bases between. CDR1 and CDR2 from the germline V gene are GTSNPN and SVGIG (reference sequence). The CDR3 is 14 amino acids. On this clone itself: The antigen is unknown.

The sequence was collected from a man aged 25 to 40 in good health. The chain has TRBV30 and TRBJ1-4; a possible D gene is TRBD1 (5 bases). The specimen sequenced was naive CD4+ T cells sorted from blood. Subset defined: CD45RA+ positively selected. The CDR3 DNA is TGTGCCTGGAGTGTACCCGGGGGAAATGAAAAACTGTTTTTT. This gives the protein CAWSVPGGNEKLFF.